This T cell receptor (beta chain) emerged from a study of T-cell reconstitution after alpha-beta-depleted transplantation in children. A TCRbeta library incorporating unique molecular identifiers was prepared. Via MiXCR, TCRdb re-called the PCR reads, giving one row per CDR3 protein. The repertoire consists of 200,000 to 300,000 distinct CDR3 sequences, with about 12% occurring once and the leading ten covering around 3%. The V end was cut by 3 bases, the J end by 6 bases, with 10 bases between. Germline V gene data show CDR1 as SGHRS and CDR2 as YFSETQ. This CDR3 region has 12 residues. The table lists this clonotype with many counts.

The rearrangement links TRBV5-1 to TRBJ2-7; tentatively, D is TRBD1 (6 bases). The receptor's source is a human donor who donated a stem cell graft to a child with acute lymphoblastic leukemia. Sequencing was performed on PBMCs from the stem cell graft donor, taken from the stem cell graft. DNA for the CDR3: TGCGCCAGCAGCTCTACAGGGAGCGAGCAGTACTTC. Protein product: CASSSTGSEQYF.